This T cell receptor (beta chain) was identified in a study of neurological immune-mediated disorders. Maryland, USA blood bank volunteers served as healthy controls. Sorted libraries used approximately 1 million CD4+ or CD8+ T cells. This clonotype was counted at least ten times. The CDR3 has 15 residues. The J segment lost 6 bases and the V segment lost 3 bases, leaving 9 bases of the junction unmatched. The germline V gene has CDR1 KGHSH and CDR2 LQKENI. The cDNA was generated through 5'RACE incorporating 10-nucleotide random UMIs. Every sequencing run drew on 15-18 subjects and yielded over 170 million TCR-beta sequences. TCRdb used MiXCR to reprocess the 5' RACE reads, holding one entry per CDR3 protein. The sample consists of tens of thousands of distinct CDR3 sequences, about 6% of them appearing once.

This clonotype was sampled from a woman aged 50 to 60 in good health. The material sequenced was CD4+ T cells from blood. V is TRBV18 and J is TRBJ1-2; 8 nucleotides agree with TRBD1. CDR3 coding DNA: TGTGCCAGCTCACCTAATAAGGACAGGGAAGATGGCTACACCTTC. Amino acid sequence: CASSPNKDREDGYTF.